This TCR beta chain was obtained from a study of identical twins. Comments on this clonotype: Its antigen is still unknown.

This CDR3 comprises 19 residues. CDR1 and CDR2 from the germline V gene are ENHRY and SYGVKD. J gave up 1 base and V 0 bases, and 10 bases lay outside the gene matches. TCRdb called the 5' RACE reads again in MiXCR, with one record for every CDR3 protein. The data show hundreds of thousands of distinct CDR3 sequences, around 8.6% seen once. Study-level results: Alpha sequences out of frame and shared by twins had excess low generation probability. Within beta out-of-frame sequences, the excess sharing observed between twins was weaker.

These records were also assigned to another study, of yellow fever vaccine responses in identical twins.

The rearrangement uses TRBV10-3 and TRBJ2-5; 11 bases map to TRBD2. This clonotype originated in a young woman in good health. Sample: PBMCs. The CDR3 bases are TGTGCCATCAGTGAGTCCCCCCTCGGGACTAGCGGCCCCCAAGAGACCCAGTACTTC. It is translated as CAISESPLGTSGPQETQYF.